This T cell receptor beta chain is from a study of CD8 T cells in ankylosing spondylitis. This CDR3 has 13 amino acids. Germline V gene data show CDR1 as GTSNPN and CDR2 as SVGIG (reference sequence). V was trimmed by 7 bases and J by 7 bases, leaving 17 bases between them. By quantitative 5'-RACE with molecular barcodes, the TCR beta libraries were made. TCRdb recomputed calls from the 5' RACE reads with MiXCR, one row per CDR3 protein. The repertoire holds 350,000 or so distinct CDR3 sequences, around a tenth seen once, with 8% to 9.5% in the top ten. Specimen: blood, either unsorted or a sorted T cell fraction (not recorded which). V and J are TRBV30 and TRBJ2-1; weak D call: TRBD1 (5 bases). This TCR was sampled from a female donor with ankylosing spondylitis or in good health (not recorded which). DNA of the CDR3: TGTGCCTCCACCCTGGGGCTAGGGAATGAGCAGTTCTTC. It yields the protein CASTLGLGNEQFF.